These 9 T cell receptor beta chains came from one sample sequenced in a study of blood T cell repertoires in COVID-19. Profiled with immunoSEQ multiplex PCR; TCRdb holds only in-frame clones, not every one. The repertoire includes 150,000 to 200,000 clones, roughly 88% of them detected once, and 9.8% sits in the top ten. The sequenced sample was peripheral blood. The source is a woman aged 80 or over with acute or convalescent COVID-19.

The rearrangement links TRBV6-5 to TRBJ1-4; D is ambiguous. This CDR3 is 14 amino acids long. CDR1 is MNHEY, CDR2 SVGAGI, per germline. The ends were cut back, 5 bases at V and 8 bases at J, with 15 bases in the middle. The CDR3, as DNA: TGTGCCAGCAGTAACGGGAGGGATGGAGAAAAACTGTTTTTT. Translation gives CASSNGRDGEKLFF.

The chain has TRBV19 and TRBJ1-5; no firm D call. The CDR3 length is 17 residues. The germline gives CDR1 LNHDA, CDR2 SQIVND (reference sequence). V was clipped by 3 bases and J by 0 bases, with 15 bases between them. In DNA, the CDR3 is TGTGCCAGTAGTATGCCCGGGGTTTCGGATAGCAATCAGCCCCAGCATTTT. Translated: CASSMPGVSDSNQPQHF.

This sequence joins TRBV5-1 and TRBJ2-1; the match to TRBD2 covers 12 bases. The V gene's germline CDR1 is SGHRS and CDR2 YFSETQ. The CDR3 sequence is 16 residues long. With V trimmed by 0 bases and J by 3 bases, 1 base remained unmatched. CDR3 DNA: TGCGCCAGCAGCTTGGGACTAGCGGGAGACTACAATGAGCAGTTCTTC. Translation: CASSLGLAGDYNEQFF.

The chain joins TRBV6-5 to TRBJ2-7, with TRBD1 identical over 9 bases. There are 16 residues in the CDR3. V trimming: 4 bases; J trimming: 7 bases; junction bases outside the gene matches: 14. Germline CDR1 reads MNHEY; CDR2 reads SVGAGI. The CDR3 DNA reads as TGTGCCAGCAGTTTCAATACGCTAGGGACAGGGAAAGAGCAGTACTTC. Its protein is CASSFNTLGTGKEQYF.

This clone has more than one count but fewer than ten. The chain is built from TRBV30 and TRBJ2-1; weak D call: TRBD2 (6 bases). The germline V and J ends were trimmed by 0 bases and 10 bases, with 19 bases remaining between them. Germline V gene lookup returns CDR1 GTSNPN and CDR2 SVGIG (reference sequence). The CDR3 is made up of 15 amino acids. The CDR3 reads CAWSVGLARREEQFF. CDR3 nucleotide sequence: TGTGCCTGGAGTGTAGGCCTAGCGAGAAGAGAAGAGCAGTTCTTC.

The chain has TRBV7-2 and TRBJ2-2, with 7 bases matching TRBD1. The junction had 5 bases not matched to a gene; V was cut back by 4 bases and J by 6 bases. CDR3 length: 14 amino acids. Germline V gives CDR1 SGHTA, CDR2 FQGNSA. The CDR3 spells CASSYGQAPGELFF. CDR3 nucleotides: TGTGCCAGCAGCTACGGACAGGCGCCCGGGGAGCTGTTTTTT.

V and J are TRBV5-6 and TRBJ1-2, with D possibly being TRBD1 (5 bases). The ends were cut back, 3 bases at V and 8 bases at J, with 17 bases in the middle. The CDR3 is 14 residues long. CDR1 SGHDT and CDR2 YYEEEE come from the germline V gene. The CDR3 sequence: CASSYESGAGGYTF. The CDR3 DNA is TGTGCCAGCAGCTACGAGAGTGGGGCGGGAGGCTACACCTTC.

This clone was seen only once. The V gene is TRBV7-2, the J gene TRBJ1-2; perhaps TRBD1 as D (6 bases). Germline V gives CDR1 SGHTA, CDR2 FQGNSA. This CDR3 spans 14 amino acids. V dropped 2 bases and J dropped 6 bases, with 13 bases sitting between them. The CDR3 sequence: CASSLTASGDGYTF. CDR3 coding DNA: TGTGCCAGCAGCTTAACGGCCTCAGGGGATGGCTACACCTTC.

The chain has TRBV7-2 and TRBJ1-1; D unresolved. The germline CDR1 and CDR2 sequences are SGHTA and FQGNSA. The germline V and J ends were trimmed by 5 bases and 1 base, with 14 bases remaining between them. The CDR3 contains 15 residues. Written as DNA, the CDR3 is TGTGCCAGCAGCCTCCTGGGGAGGGCGAACACTGAAGCTTTCTTT. It yields the protein CASSLLGRANTEAFF.